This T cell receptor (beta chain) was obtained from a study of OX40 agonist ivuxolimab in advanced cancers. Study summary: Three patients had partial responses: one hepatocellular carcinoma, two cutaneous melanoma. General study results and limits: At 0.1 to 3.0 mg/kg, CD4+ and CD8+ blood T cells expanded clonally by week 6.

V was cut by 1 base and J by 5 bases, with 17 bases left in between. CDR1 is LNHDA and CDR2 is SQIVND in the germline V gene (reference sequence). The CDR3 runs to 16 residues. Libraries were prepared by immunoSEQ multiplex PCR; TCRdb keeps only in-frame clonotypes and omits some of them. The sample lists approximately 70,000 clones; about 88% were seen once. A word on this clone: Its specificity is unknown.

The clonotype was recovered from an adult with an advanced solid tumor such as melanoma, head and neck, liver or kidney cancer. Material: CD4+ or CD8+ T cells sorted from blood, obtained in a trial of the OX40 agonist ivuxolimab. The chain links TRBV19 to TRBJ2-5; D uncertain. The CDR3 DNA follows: TGTGCCAGTAGTATAGGTATTCGGGCCCCGGCGGAGACCCAGTACTTC. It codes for CASSIGIRAPAETQYF.